One sample yielded the 31 T cell receptor beta chains listed below, sequenced in a study of cytomegalovirus exposure and HLA in healthy donors (dated by TCRdb to 2016 to 2017). The library was generated by the immunoSEQ multiplex PCR assay. The multiplex PCR relied on a mix of 60 forward primers for TCR Vbeta segments and 13 reverse primers for TCR Jbeta segments. What TCRdb holds here is the immuneACCESS table cut down to in-frame rearrangements. Part of the clones is not present; checked against another copy, under half of the missing clones reflect an unresolved V gene, and the others are unexplained. For this sample the table gives 150,000 to 200,000 clones, of which roughly 13% were detected only once. 7.8% of the sample is in the top ten clones. Specimen: PBMCs. The receptors come from a man aged 45-65 years in good health and CMV-seropositive.

The chain has TRBV4-3 and TRBJ2-1; D perhaps matches TRBD2 (6 bases). This CDR3 contains 12 residues. V was clipped by 3 bases and J by 15 bases, with 15 bases between them. In germline, CDR1 is LGHNA, CDR2 YSLEER. CDR3 sequence: CASSQGGGTRFF. CDR3 bases: TGCGCCAGCAGCCAGGGTGGAGGGACGCGGTTCTTC.

The rearrangement joins TRBV11-3 to TRBJ2-5; 9 nucleotides align to TRBD2. Unmatched junction bases numbered 13, after V lost 3 bases and J lost 5 bases. Germline lookup yields CDR1 SGHNT and CDR2 YENEEA. The CDR3 sequence is 17 residues long. CDR3 sequence (DNA): TGTGCCAGCAGCTTTAGGGGATGGCGGGGGGGAACGGAGACCCAGTACTTC. This translates into CASSFRGWRGGTETQYF. The entire variable domain, with the rest obtained from reference TRBV11-3 and TRBJ2-5, is as follows: EAGVVQSPRYKIIEKKQPVAFWCNPISGHNTLYWYLQNLGQGPELLIRYENEEAVDDSQLPKDRFSAERLKGVDSTLKIQPAELGDSAVYLCASSFRGWRGGTETQYFGPGTRLLVL.

The chain is built from TRBV6-5 and TRBJ1-4, with 8 bases fitting TRBD1. The germline CDR1 and CDR2 sequences are MNHEY and SVGAGI. This CDR3 contains 15 residues. V shed 2 bases, J shed 8 bases, and the junction held 7 bases outside the gene matches. CDR3 DNA: TGTGCCAGCAGTTACGGGACAGGTGCCAGGGAAAAACTGTTTTTT. Translated: CASSYGTGAREKLFF.

In its sample, this clone was seen a few times. V and J are TRBV28 and TRBJ2-5; perhaps TRBD1 as D (5 bases). V was pared by 7 bases and J by 5 bases, with 14 bases between. Germline CDR1 reads MDHEN; CDR2 reads SYDVKM. The CDR3 consists of 13 residues. The CDR3 spells CASNSRARETQYF. CDR3 nucleotide sequence: TGTGCCAGCAATTCCAGGGCGCGCGAGACCCAGTACTTC.

The CDR3 coding sequence is TGTGCCAGTCTACTCGCGGGGGATGTCTATGGCTACACCTTC. It encodes CASLLAGDVYGYTF. The chain combines TRBV2 with TRBJ1-2; D may be TRBD1 (5 bases). This CDR3 spans 14 amino acids. V shed 9 bases and J shed 4 bases, with 18 bases lying between them. CDR1 SNHLY and CDR2 FYNNEI come from the germline V gene. Full variable domain (remainder filled in from reference TRBV2 and TRBJ1-2): EPEVTQTPSHQVTQMGQEVILRCVPISNHLYFYWYRQILGQKVEFLVSFYNNEISEKSEIFDDQFSVERPDGSNFTLKIRSTKLEDSAMYFCASLLAGDVYGYTFGSGTRLTVV.

The rearrangement uses TRBV5-6 and TRBJ1-2; D perhaps matches TRBD1 (6 bases). This CDR3 has 13 amino acids. From germline, CDR1 is SGHDT and CDR2 YYEEEE. V lost 1 base and J lost 8, with 12 bases in between. The CDR3 loop reads CASSLPGVGGYTF. The CDR3, as DNA: TGTGCCAGCAGCTTGCCAGGGGTCGGGGGCTACACCTTC. The whole variable domain, remainder taken from reference TRBV5-6 and TRBJ1-2, is DAGVTQSPTHLIKTRGQQVTLRCSPKSGHDTVSWYQQALGQGPQFIFQYYEEEERQRGNFPDRFSGHQFPNYSSELNVNALLLGDSALYLCASSLPGVGGYTFGSGTRLTVV.

V usage is TRBV7-9 and J usage is TRBJ2-2; TRBD1 agrees at 8 bases. The CDR3 has 18 residues. Germline loops: CDR1 SEHNR, CDR2 FQNEAQ (reference sequence). The junction had 12 bases not matched to a gene; V was cut back by 4 bases and J by 2 bases. CDR3 protein: CASSYSGTGGVNTGELFF. For the CDR3, the DNA is TGTGCCAGCAGCTACTCCGGGACAGGAGGAGTAAACACCGGGGAGCTGTTTTTT.

The rearrangement joins TRBV11-3 to TRBJ2-2; D is uncertain. Germline V gene lookup returns CDR1 SGHNT and CDR2 YENEEA. CDR3 length: 14 residues. V gave up 1 base and J gave up 2 bases, with 5 bases separating them. Here the CDR3 DNA reads TGTGCCAGCAGCTTAGCCTCTAACACCGGGGAGCTGTTTTTT. Translation: CASSLASNTGELFF. Complete variable domain (other parts from reference TRBV11-3 and TRBJ2-2): EAGVVQSPRYKIIEKKQPVAFWCNPISGHNTLYWYLQNLGQGPELLIRYENEEAVDDSQLPKDRFSAERLKGVDSTLKIQPAELGDSAVYLCASSLASNTGELFFGEGSRLTVL.

This clone appeared a few times. The chain uses TRBV9 and TRBJ1-2; the D gene is possibly TRBD1 (6 bases). Germline V gives CDR1 SGDLS, CDR2 YYNGEE. V was trimmed by 4 bases and J by 7 bases, leaving 23 bases between them. CDR3 length equals 16 residues. DNA of the CDR3: TGTGCCAGCAGCCCCTTATCTGAAGGGGGGGGCGCTGGCTACACCTTC. This codes for CASSPLSEGGGAGYTF.

This rearrangement joins TRBV11-3 to TRBJ1-2; TRBD1 matches 11 bases. Trimming cost V 5 bases and J 7 bases; bases outside gene matches: 9. Germline values: CDR1 SGHNT, CDR2 YENEEA. The CDR3 has 15 amino acids. The CDR3 is CASSPRTGGGGGYTF. The DNA of the CDR3 is TGTGCCAGCAGCCCGCGGACAGGGGGCGGAGGTGGCTACACCTTC.

The chain uses TRBV5-6 and TRBJ1-6; the D gene is possibly TRBD1 (5 bases). Germline-derived CDR1 and CDR2 are SGHDT and YYEEEE. There are 17 residues in the CDR3. Trimming removed 0 bases at V and 0 bases at J, with 10 bases between. CDR3 protein: CASSLAYRSSYNSPLHF. The CDR3 DNA reads as TGTGCCAGCAGCTTGGCGTACAGGAGCTCCTATAATTCACCCCTCCACTTT.

The chain combines TRBV6-1 with TRBJ1-5; D may be TRBD1 (5 bases). CDR1 and CDR2 from the germline V gene are MNHNS and SASEGT. The CDR3 loop spans 17 amino acids. The germline V and J ends were trimmed by 3 bases and 11 bases, with 26 bases remaining between them. The CDR3 DNA sequence: TGTGCCAGCAGTGATTCCTTAGCAGGGCCCGGTATAGTGGCCCAGCATTTT. Translating gives CASSDSLAGPGIVAQHF.

This clone showed up just a few times. V and J are TRBV28 and TRBJ1-5; 7 bases are shared with TRBD1. Germline CDR1 reads MDHEN; CDR2 reads SYDVKM. The CDR3 runs 17 residues. V shed 4 bases, J shed 0 bases, and the junction held 9 bases outside the gene matches. The CDR3 sequence is CASSSGQEPYSNQPQHF. Written as DNA, the CDR3 is TGTGCCAGCAGTTCCGGACAGGAACCCTATAGCAATCAGCCCCAGCATTTT.

The rearrangement joins TRBV7-6 to TRBJ2-5, with 12 bases matching TRBD2. CDR1 and CDR2 from the germline V gene are SGHVS and FNYEAQ. This CDR3 has 18 residues. The V and J ends lost 6 bases and 1 base, in that order; junction bases with no gene match: 12. The CDR3 sequence is CASSLLGLAGGSQETQYF. The CDR3 bases are TGTGCCAGCAGTCTCCTGGGCCTAGCGGGGGGGTCCCAAGAGACCCAGTACTTC.

This chain uses TRBV7-2 with TRBJ1-2, with 7 bases fitting TRBD1. V lost 6 bases, J lost 4 bases, and 5 bases stayed unmatched. The germline V gene encodes CDR1 SGHTA and CDR2 FQGNSA. The CDR3 has 13 amino acids. DNA for the CDR3: TGTGCCAGCAGAGCCCGGGACAGCTATGGCTACACCTTC. This sequence encodes CASRARDSYGYTF.

This clone was picked up a small number of times. The chain combines TRBV19 with TRBJ1-5; D is undetermined. The germline V and J ends were trimmed by 5 bases and 5 bases, with 7 bases remaining between them. Germline-derived CDR1 and CDR2 are LNHDA and SQIVND (reference sequence). The CDR3 length is 12 residues. This CDR3 reads CASSPDYQPQHF. CDR3 sequence (DNA): TGTGCCAGTAGTCCAGATTATCAGCCCCAGCATTTT.

The table lists this clone with a few counts. V gene TRBV7-8 combines with J gene TRBJ2-2; no clear D. V was pared by 3 bases and J by 7 bases, with 18 bases between. The CDR3 sequence is 16 residues long. CDR1 and CDR2 (germline): SGHVS, FQNEAQ. The CDR3 DNA reads TGTGCCAGCAGCTTTCCCCCGATTCAACGGGTCGGGGAGCTGTTTTTT. This translates into CASSFPPIQRVGELFF. Full variable domain (missing parts from reference TRBV7-8 and TRBJ2-2): GAGVSQSPRYKVAKRGQDVALRCDPISGHVSLFWYQQALGQGPEFLTYFQNEAQLDKSGLPSDRFFAERPEGSVSTLKIQRTQQEDSAVYLCASSFPPIQRVGELFFGEGSRLTVL.

This clone has only a few counts. The chain has TRBV23-1 and TRBJ1-1; D is unclear. TRBV23-1 counts as an open reading frame of uncertain function. The length of the CDR3 is 13 residues. The V and J ends lost 0 bases and 6 bases respectively, with 8 bases between them. The CDR3 is CASSQSPRAEAFF. CDR3 DNA sequence: TGCGCCAGCAGTCAATCCCCACGGGCTGAAGCTTTCTTT.

This sequence joins TRBV9 and TRBJ2-3; D gene uncertain. This CDR3 is built from 14 residues. V lost 3 bases to trimming and J lost 4 bases, with 12 bases between them. Looked up from germline, CDR1 is SGDLS and CDR2 is YYNGEE. Written as DNA, the CDR3 is TGTGCCAGCAGCGCCTCGACATATTCAGATACGCAGTATTTT. This translates into CASSASTYSDTQYF.

In regard to this clone: Mismatch with germline at one junction end may stem from a read error. This sequence joins TRBV18 and TRBJ1-2, with 8 bases aligning to TRBD1. The CDR3 spans 13 residues. In germline, CDR1 is KGHSH, CDR2 LQKENI. In DNA form, the CDR3 reads TGTGCCAGCTCACACGGGACAGGATATGGCTACCCCTTC. This sequence encodes CASSHGTGYGYPF.

This chain uses TRBV6-1 with TRBJ1-2; the D gene is possibly TRBD1 (5 bases). The CDR3 is 17 amino acids. Germline V gene sequence: CDR1 MNHNS, CDR2 SASEGT. The V end was cut by 2 bases, the J end by 0 bases, with 16 bases between. The CDR3 is CASSEMGQQAANYGYTF. The CDR3 nucleotides read TGTGCCAGCAGTGAAATGGGGCAGCAAGCAGCTAACTATGGCTACACCTTC.

The chain is built from TRBV11-3 and TRBJ1-1, with 7 positions matching TRBD1. Germline assignment: CDR1 SGHNT and CDR2 YENEEA. J lost 3 bases, V lost 3 bases, and 4 bases had no gene match. The CDR3 has 14 residues. DNA for the CDR3: TGTGCCAGCAGCTTCCGGGACAGAGACACTGAAGCTTTCTTT. Its translation is CASSFRDRDTEAFF.

This clone was counted only a few times. V gene TRBV28 combines with J gene TRBJ1-1, with unresolved D. With 3 bases removed from V and 4 bases from J, the gap between germline ends came to 9 bases. In germline, CDR1 is MDHEN, CDR2 SYDVKM. The CDR3 is 13 residues long. The CDR3 protein is CASSFRVATEAFF. CDR3 bases: TGTGCCAGCAGTTTTCGGGTGGCCACTGAAGCTTTCTTT.

The chain has TRBV21-1 and TRBJ1-2; the table's TRBD1 call for D was not verified on the DNA. TRBV21-1 constitutes a pseudogene. The CDR3 extends over 16 amino acids. The CDR3: CASSKGGTGCYYGYTF. CDR3 nucleotides: TGTGCCAGCAGCAAAGGGGGGACAGGTTGTTACTATGGCTACACCTTC.

The chain carries TRBV18 and TRBJ2-7; a possible D gene is TRBD2 (6 bases). The ends were cut back, 6 bases at V and 3 bases at J, with 12 bases in the middle. Germline lookup yields CDR1 KGHSH and CDR2 LQKENI. This CDR3 spans 13 amino acids. CDR3 in amino acids: CASSRETSYEQYF. CDR3 DNA sequence: TGTGCCAGCTCGCGCGAGACTAGCTACGAGCAGTACTTC.

The rearrangement links TRBV2 to TRBJ2-7, with D possibly TRBD1 on 5 matching bases. This CDR3 has 12 amino acids. Trimming stripped 6 bases from V and 5 bases from J, with 11 bases between. Germline CDR1 is SNHLY and CDR2 is FYNNEI. The CDR3 loop reads CASSVTDDEQYV. CDR3 sequence (DNA): TGTGCCAGCAGCGTGACAGACGACGAGCAGTACGTC.

This clone was observed a few times. The chain has TRBV4-3 and TRBJ2-3, with 10 bases aligning to TRBD2. Losses at the gene ends were 2 bases for V and 7 bases for J; bases not matched to a gene: 6. CDR1 is LGHNA, CDR2 YSLEER, per germline. CDR3 size: 15 residues. CDR3 sequence (DNA): TGCGCCAGCAGCCAAACTAGCGGGGTGCTAAATACGCAGTATTTT. Protein product: CASSQTSGVLNTQYF.

This clone was observed a few times. The chain carries TRBV7-9 and TRBJ2-7; a weak D match, TRBD2 (5 bases). The CDR3 runs 13 residues. V was cut by 5 bases and J by 2 bases, with 10 bases left in between. Germline-derived CDR1 and CDR2 are SEHNR and FQNEAQ (reference sequence). CDR3 amino acids: CASSPRDTYEQYF. The CDR3 DNA reads TGTGCCAGCAGCCCTCGGGATACCTACGAGCAGTACTTC.

This clone was picked up a small number of times. The chain carries TRBV14 and TRBJ2-2; no reliable D call. Trimming cost V 1 base and J 6 bases, with 9 bases left between them. CDR1 is SGHDN, CDR2 FVKESK, per germline. CDR3 length: 14 amino acids. DNA of the CDR3: TGTGCCAGCAGCCAAGCAATCTTAGCCGGGGAGCTGTTTTTT. Translating it yields CASSQAILAGELFF.

This clone was seen more than once but under ten times. The chain links TRBV19 to TRBJ2-2; D may be TRBD1 (5 bases). Trimming removed 1 base from V and 5 bases from J, with 11 bases in between. CDR3 length equals 15 residues. Germline lookup yields CDR1 LNHDA and CDR2 SQIVND (reference sequence). The CDR3: CASSIARVWTGELFF. CDR3 sequence (DNA): TGTGCCAGTAGTATAGCCAGGGTCTGGACCGGGGAGCTGTTTTTT.

The gene calls are TRBV7-9 and TRBJ1-2, with 10 bases that match TRBD1. V was clipped by 4 bases and J by 8 bases; unmatched bases: 13. From germline, CDR1 is SEHNR and CDR2 FQNEAQ (reference sequence). This CDR3 contains 16 residues. In DNA, the CDR3 is TGTGCCAGCAGCTCCCGGACAGGGGGGATGTCATGGGGCTACACCTTC. Translating gives CASSSRTGGMSWGYTF. Full variable domain (remainder filled in from reference TRBV7-9 and TRBJ1-2): DTGVSQNPRHKITKRGQNVTFRCDPISEHNRLYWYRQTLGQGPEFLTYFQNEAQLEKSRLLSDRFSAERPKGSFSTLEIQRTEQGDSAMYLCASSSRTGGMSWGYTFGSGTRLTVV.